This TCR beta chain was profiled in a study of T cell responses to AZD1222 COVID-19 vaccine. Study results and limitations: Variant regions that are unmutated are reportedly the target of nearly half of spike-specific TCRs.

Sequencing used immunoSEQ multiplex PCR; TCRdb keeps in-frame clones, though not all of them. The sample contains approximately 99,000 clones, roughly 92% of which appear only once. V lost 0 bases to trimming and J lost 6 bases, with 6 bases between them. The germline V gene has CDR1 SGHRS and CDR2 YFSETQ. The CDR3 contains 13 residues. Regarding this clone: Its specificity is not known.

Material: peripheral blood, obtained 28 days after the second AZD1222 dose. This chain uses TRBV5-1 with TRBJ1-4; no reliable D call. The sequence derives from an adult who received the AZD1222 COVID-19 vaccine. CDR3 DNA: TGCGCCAGCAGCTTGGGGAATGATGAAAAACTGTTTTTT. Amino acids: CASSLGNDEKLFF.